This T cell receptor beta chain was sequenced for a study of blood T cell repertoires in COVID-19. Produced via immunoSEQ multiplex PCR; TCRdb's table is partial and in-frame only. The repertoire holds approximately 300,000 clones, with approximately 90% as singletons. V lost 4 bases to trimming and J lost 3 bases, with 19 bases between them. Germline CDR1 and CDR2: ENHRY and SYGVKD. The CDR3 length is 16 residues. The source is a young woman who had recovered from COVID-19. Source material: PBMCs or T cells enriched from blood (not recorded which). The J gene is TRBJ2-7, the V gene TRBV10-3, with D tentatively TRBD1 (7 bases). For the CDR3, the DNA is TGTGCCATCAGTGCCTTGGAGGGGGCGCCTCTCTACGAGCAGTACTTC. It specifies CAISALEGAPLYEQYF.